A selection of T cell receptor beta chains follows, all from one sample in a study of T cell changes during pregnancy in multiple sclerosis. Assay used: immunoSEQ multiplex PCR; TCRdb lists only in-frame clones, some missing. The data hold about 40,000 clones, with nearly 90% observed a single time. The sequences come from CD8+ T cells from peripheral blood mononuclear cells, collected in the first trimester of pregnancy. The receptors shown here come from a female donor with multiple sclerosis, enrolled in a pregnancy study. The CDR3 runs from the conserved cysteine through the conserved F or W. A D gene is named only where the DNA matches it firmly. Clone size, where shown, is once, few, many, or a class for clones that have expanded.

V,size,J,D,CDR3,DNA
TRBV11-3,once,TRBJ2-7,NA,CASSLGRDYEQYF,TGTGCCAGCAGCTTAGGTCGGGATTACGAGCAGTACTTC
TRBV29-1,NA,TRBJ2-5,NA,CSGSNLQETQYF,TGCAGCGGGAGTAACCTCCAAGAGACCCAGTACTTC
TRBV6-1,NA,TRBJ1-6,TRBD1,CASVGTANNSPLHF,TGTGCCAGCGTTGGGACAGCTAATAATTCACCCCTCCACTTT
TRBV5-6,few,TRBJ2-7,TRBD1,CASAGQGGYEQYF,TGTGCCAGCGCGGGACAGGGGGGATACGAGCAGTACTTC
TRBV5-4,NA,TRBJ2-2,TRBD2,CASSDGGAGELFF,TGTGCCAGCAGCGACGGGGGGGCCGGGGAGCTGTTTTTT
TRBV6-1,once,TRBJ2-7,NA,CASSETVYEQYF,TGTGCCAGCAGTGAAACAGTCTACGAGCAGTACTTC
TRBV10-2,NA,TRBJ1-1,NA,CASRQEMNTEAFF,TGCGCCAGCAGACAGGAGATGAACACTGAAGCTTTCTTT
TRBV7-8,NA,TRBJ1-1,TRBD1,CASSFVWGRGPVEAFF,TGTGCCAGCAGCTTTGTCTGGGGCAGGGGGCCAGTTGAAGCTTTCTTT
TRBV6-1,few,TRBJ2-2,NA,CASSEAGGTTGELFF,TGTGCCAGCAGTGAAGCGGGCGGGACGACCGGGGAGCTGTTTTTT
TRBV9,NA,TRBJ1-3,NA,CASSVVEGGNTIYF,TGTGCCAGCAGCGTAGTGGAGGGGGGAAACACCATATATTTT